This T cell receptor beta chain was sequenced in a study of blood T cell repertoires in COVID-19. Overall study context: In each case, the material was cDNA or gDNA derived from T cells, B-cell-depleted T cells, or PBMCs.

Trimming took 0 bases from V and 7 from J; bases not matched to a gene: 2. The germline gives CDR1 SGHKS, CDR2 YYEKEE (reference sequence). CDR3 length: 15 amino acids. TCRdb's copy holds only in-frame clones and misses some; the assay was immunoSEQ multiplex PCR. This sample has some 220,000 clones, with 84% found just once. This chain uses TRBV5-5 with TRBJ2-2; 11 positions match TRBD1. The sample was peripheral blood. This TCR was recovered from a man aged 45 to 65 with active or convalescent COVID-19. The CDR3 reads CASSLGTGGGGELFF. Here the CDR3 DNA reads TGTGCCAGCAGCTTGGGGACAGGGGGCGGCGGGGAGCTGTTTTTT.